A single sample gave rise to the 9 T cell receptor beta chains below, sequenced in a study of T cell responses to AZD1222 COVID-19 vaccine. Produced via immunoSEQ multiplex PCR; TCRdb's table is partial and in-frame only. This sample has approximately 120,000 clones; about 90% occur once, and the top ten carry 1.1%. The sequencing used peripheral blood, collected on day 0 of AZD1222 vaccination. All receptors come from an adult in good health.

The chain employs TRBV6-1 and TRBJ1-2; the D is unclear. V was shortened by 2 bases and J by 2 bases, with 6 bases between the two germline ends. This CDR3 spans 13 amino acids. Germline CDR1 MNHNS, CDR2 SASEGT. The CDR3 here is CASSERENYGYTF. CDR3 bases: TGTGCCAGCAGTGAACGGGAGAACTATGGCTACACCTTC.

The DNA for the CDR3 is TGTGCCAGCAGCTTATGGGCCTATGAGGGAGAGCTGTTTTTT. Translated: CASSLWAYEGELFF. V and J are TRBV5-5 and TRBJ2-2, with TRBD2 as a possible D gene (5 bases). CDR1 and CDR2 (germline): SGHKS, YYEKEE (reference sequence). The CDR3 contains 14 residues. The ends were cut back, 2 bases at V and 11 bases at J, with 16 bases in the middle.

A single count supports this clone. This chain links TRBV24-1 with TRBJ2-6; no definite D call. Germline lookup yields CDR1 KGHDR and CDR2 SFDVKD. The CDR3 loop spans 13 amino acids. The V end lost 1 base, the J end lost 4 bases, and 1 base lay between the germline ends. The CDR3 here is CATSDLGANVLTF. The CDR3 DNA is TGTGCCACCAGTGATTTAGGGGCCAACGTCCTGACTTTC.

The rearrangement uses TRBV5-1 and TRBJ1-5, with D maybe TRBD1 (5 bases). Germline-derived CDR1 and CDR2 are SGHRS and YFSETQ. The CDR3 covers 15 residues. Trimming removed 2 bases from V and 4 bases from J, with 13 bases in between. CDR3 DNA sequence: TGCGCCAGCAGCTTAATGGGACGGAAGAATCAGCCCCAGCATTTT. Its protein product is CASSLMGRKNQPQHF.

Only one count was recorded for this clone. The sample carries other DNA sequences with the same CDR3. This chain joins TRBV5-1 and TRBJ2-2, with D unresolved. The V and J ends lost 3 bases and 2 bases respectively, with 5 bases between them. Looked up from germline, CDR1 is SGHRS and CDR2 is YFSETQ. The CDR3 has 13 amino acids. The chain's CDR3 is CASSSTNTGELFF. The CDR3 nucleotides read TGCGCCAGCAGCTCCACCAACACCGGGGAGCTGTTTTTT.

The chain joins TRBV3-1 (or the pseudogene TRBV3-2) to TRBJ2-6; D is uncertain. V shed 8 bases and J shed 0 bases, with 8 bases lying between them. The CDR3 extends over 14 amino acids. CDR1 is LGHDT, CDR2 YNNKEL, per germline (reference sequence). The CDR3 bases are TGTGCCAGCGGACGGACCTCTGGGGCCAACGTCCTGACTTTC. This codes for CASGRTSGANVLTF.

This clone came up once. The CDR3 DNA reads as TGTGCCAGCAAGCTGGGAGGGTATTCACCCCTCCACTTT. Residues: CASKLGGYSPLHF. The gene calls are TRBV27 and TRBJ1-6, with unresolved D. This CDR3 contains 13 residues. Germline assignment: CDR1 MNHEY and CDR2 SMNVEV (reference sequence). Trimming took off 7 bases at V and 8 bases at J, with 12 bases between the two ends.

This sequence joins TRBV5-6 and TRBJ1-2; 7 nucleotides line up with TRBD1. The trim removed 4 bases at V and 0 bases at J, leaving 6 bases unmatched. In germline, CDR1 is SGHDT, CDR2 YYEEEE. The CDR3 covers 15 residues. The CDR3 reads CASSRGQATNYGYTF. The DNA for the CDR3 is TGTGCCAGCAGCAGAGGACAGGCCACTAACTATGGCTACACCTTC.

The chain employs TRBV18 and TRBJ2-3; D is unclear. V lost 3 bases, J lost 2 bases, and 12 bases lay in between. This CDR3 comprises 15 residues. The germline CDR1 and CDR2 sequences are KGHSH and LQKENI. CDR3 protein: CASSPRPQDTDTQYF. The CDR3 region has the DNA TGTGCCAGCTCACCCCGGCCCCAAGACACAGATACGCAGTATTTT.